This entry lists 28 T cell receptor beta chains sequenced from one sample in a study of CD8+ T cells in alopecia areata (dated by TCRdb to between 2017 and 2018). Libraries were made using the immunoSEQ multiplex PCR assay. For TCR sequencing, RNA was extracted from every sample and reverse transcribed into cDNA to serve as template. The table was pulled from immuneACCESS by TCRdb, which kept in-frame rearrangements only. Such tables lose some clones; where checked, under half of the loss comes from unresolved V genes, and the rest has no known cause. Within this sample are 110,000 or so clones, with 50% to 75% of them counted one time only. The top ten hold approximately 29% of the sample. The time point label, read with the paper, signifies: less than five weeks on oral tofacitinib. In light of the paper, this sample's treatment or condition label describes: oral pan-JAK inhibitor, 5-10 mg twice daily.

The sequences come from CD8+ T cells sorted from blood, collected at week 4, from a patient treated with tofacitinib. The receptors shown here come from a human donor with alopecia areata.

The chain joins TRBV29-1 to TRBJ2-7; no clear D gene. Trimming cost V 0 bases and J 1 base, with 4 bases left between them. The CDR3 totals 12 residues. Germline CDR1 SQVTM, CDR2 ANQGSEA. The CDR3: CSVEETSYEQYF. The CDR3 DNA is TGCAGCGTTGAAGAGACTTCCTACGAGCAGTACTTC.

This clone was observed once. The rearrangement uses TRBV7-6 and TRBJ2-3, with 7 positions matching TRBD2. CDR3 length: 17 amino acids. From germline, CDR1 is SGHVS and CDR2 FNYEAQ. The trim removed 1 base at V and 10 bases at J, leaving 17 bases unmatched. Here the CDR3 reads CASSLGISGAFQGAQYF. The CDR3 coding sequence is TGTGCCAGCAGCTTAGGGATAAGCGGGGCCTTCCAAGGTGCGCAGTATTTT.

In its sample, this clone was seen a few times. V is TRBV7-9 and J is TRBJ2-5, with D maybe TRBD2 (6 bases). The germline V gene encodes CDR1 SEHNR and CDR2 FQNEAQ (reference sequence). The CDR3 covers 14 residues. V was cut by 6 bases and J by 6 bases, with 17 bases left in between. CDR3 bases: TGTGCCAGCAGTACTGGTGGGGCGGGGAAGACCCAGTACTTC. Translating it yields CASSTGGAGKTQYF. The whole variable domain, remainder taken from reference TRBV7-9 and TRBJ2-5, is DTGVSQNPRHKITKRGQNVTFRCDPISEHNRLYWYRQTLGQGPEFLTYFQNEAQLEKSRLLSDRFSAERPKGSFSTLEIQRTEQGDSAMYLCASSTGGAGKTQYFGPGTRLLVL.

The table lists this clone with a few counts. The chain links TRBV27 to TRBJ1-1; D uncertain. V shed 4 bases and J shed 1 base, with 10 bases lying between them. The germline gives CDR1 MNHEY, CDR2 SMNVEV (reference sequence). CDR3 size: 14 residues. The CDR3 reads CASSSGYGNTEAFF. CDR3 in DNA: TGTGCCAGCAGTTCGGGGTATGGGAACACTGAAGCTTTCTTT.

The V gene is TRBV7-9, the J gene TRBJ1-1; D possibly corresponds to TRBD1 (5 bases). The CDR3 contains 15 residues. Per germline, CDR1 SEHNR and CDR2 FQNEAQ (reference sequence). V lost 1 base, J lost 4 bases, and 13 bases lay in between. CDR3 amino acids: CASSLVGQGTTEAFF. Here the CDR3 DNA reads TGTGCCAGCAGCTTAGTTGGGCAGGGAACCACTGAAGCTTTCTTT.

The CDR3 sequence is CSVEDPGAIDTQYF. The CDR3 nucleotides are TGCAGCGTTGAAGATCCAGGGGCAATAGATACGCAGTATTTT. This chain links TRBV29-1 with TRBJ2-3; a weak D match, TRBD1 (6 bases). Trimming took off 0 bases at V and 5 bases at J, with 12 bases between the two ends. The CDR3 sequence is 14 residues long. CDR1 and CDR2 from the germline V gene are SQVTM and ANQGSEA.

The rearrangement links TRBV29-1 to TRBJ2-7, with 10 bases identical to TRBD1. The CDR3 totals 14 residues. J lost 2 bases, V lost 6 bases, and 7 bases had no gene match. CDR1 SQVTM and CDR2 ANQGSEA come from the germline V gene. DNA for the CDR3: TGCAGCGTACTTGGACAGGGGGGACCCTACGAGCAGTACTTC. This translates into CSVLGQGGPYEQYF.

The chain combines TRBV7-9 with TRBJ1-5; D gene unclear. The CDR3 loop spans 17 amino acids. Trimming shortened V by 6 bases and J by 6 bases, and 24 bases separated the two germline ends. CDR1 and CDR2 (germline): SEHNR, FQNEAQ (reference sequence). The CDR3 region is CASSYDTVIGRVQPQHF. CDR3 nucleotides: TGTGCCAGCAGTTACGACACGGTTATCGGGCGGGTTCAGCCCCAGCATTTT.

The sample holds a few counts of this clone. This sequence joins TRBV15 and TRBJ2-6; D not resolved. Trimming stripped 0 bases from V and 8 bases from J, with 5 bases between. The CDR3 runs 13 residues. Germline V gene lookup returns CDR1 LNHNV and CDR2 YYDKDF (reference sequence). The CDR3 spells CATSRDETNVLTF. The CDR3 bases are TGTGCCACCAGCAGAGATGAGACCAACGTCCTGACTTTC.

The rearrangement joins TRBV30 to TRBJ1-1; 7 nucleotides align to TRBD1. The germline V gene encodes CDR1 GTSNPN and CDR2 SVGIG (reference sequence). The CDR3 contains 14 residues. J was trimmed by 4 bases and V by 4 bases; bases with no gene match: 9. The CDR3 sequence is CAWNRGQRGTEAFF. CDR3 nucleotide sequence: TGTGCCTGGAACAGGGGCCAGAGGGGCACTGAAGCTTTCTTT.

This clone was seen a few times. The rearrangement links TRBV19 to TRBJ2-3; 8 bases map to TRBD2. Trimming cost V 3 bases and J 7 bases; bases outside gene matches: 6. Germline V gene data show CDR1 as LNHDA and CDR2 as SQIVND (reference sequence). This CDR3 region has 14 residues. The CDR3 DNA sequence: TGTGCCAGTAGTATTACTAGCGGAGATAATACGCAGTATTTT. Its protein product is CASSITSGDNTQYF.

This clone was counted between two and nine times. The rearrangement links TRBV29-1 to TRBJ2-1; no clear D. Germline loops: CDR1 SQVTM, CDR2 ANQGSEA. V gave up 7 bases and J gave up 7 bases, with 11 bases separating them. This CDR3 comprises 11 residues. CDR3 coding DNA: TGCAGCGCCCAGAGCGAAAATGAGCAGTTCTTC. Its translation is CSAQSENEQFF.

The rearrangement joins TRBV4-3 to TRBJ2-1; TRBD2 aligns across 8 bases. From germline, CDR1 is LGHNA and CDR2 YSLEER. The junction had 7 bases not matched to a gene; V was cut back by 0 bases and J by 3 bases. The CDR3 runs 17 residues. As DNA, the CDR3 is TGCGCCAGCAGCCAAGAAAAAGCGGGGGAGAACTACAATGAGCAGTTCTTC. The encoded protein is CASSQEKAGENYNEQFF.

On this clone itself: Within the sample, other DNA sequences also encode this same CDR3. The chain joins TRBV30 to TRBJ1-5; D uncertain. The CDR3 is made up of 14 amino acids. Germline V gene sequence: CDR1 GTSNPN, CDR2 SVGIG (reference sequence). V gave up 1 base and J gave up 2 bases, with 9 bases separating them. The CDR3 DNA is TGTGCCTGGAGTGGGGGTCAAGGCAATCAGCCCCAGCATTTT. Its protein product is CAWSGGQGNQPQHF.

In this sample, this clone turned up a few times. This chain connects TRBV30 to TRBJ2-1; 8 bases are shared with TRBD1. V trimming: 2 bases; J trimming: 6 bases; junction bases outside the gene matches: 6. This CDR3 region has 14 residues. Germline assignment: CDR1 GTSNPN and CDR2 SVGIG (reference sequence). The CDR3 loop is CAWSLGQDGNEQFF. The CDR3 coding sequence is TGTGCCTGGAGTTTGGGACAGGACGGCAATGAGCAGTTCTTC.

This clone was observed a few times. The V call is TRBV29-1, the J call TRBJ2-7, with D uncertain. CDR3 size: 12 residues. Germline V lookup: CDR1 SQVTM, CDR2 ANQGSEA. Trimming stripped 6 bases from V and 3 bases from J, with 12 bases between. Written as DNA, the CDR3 is TGCAGCGTCCAAACGGTGGGCTACGAGCAGTACTTC. Translation: CSVQTVGYEQYF.

This chain joins TRBV7-9 and TRBJ2-5, with D uncertain. Trimming removed 1 base from V and 1 base from J, with 1 base in between. The CDR3 covers 12 residues. Germline V gene sequence: CDR1 SEHNR, CDR2 FQNEAQ (reference sequence). CDR3 sequence reads: CASSLGQETQYF. The CDR3 nucleotides are TGTGCCAGCAGCTTAGGCCAAGAGACCCAGTACTTC.

This clone was detected a few times. For the CDR3, the DNA is TGCAGCGCCCCTTTTGTGGGTGATTCCTCTGGGGCCAACGTCCTGACTTTC. Its translation: CSAPFVGDSSGANVLTF. This chain links TRBV29-1 with TRBJ2-6; D is unclear. CDR3 size: 17 residues. Germline CDR1 SQVTM, CDR2 ANQGSEA. The V and J ends lost 7 bases and 0 bases respectively, with 19 bases between them.

The chain links TRBV29-1 to TRBJ1-3; D may be TRBD1 (6 bases). The CDR3 totals 12 residues. Germline-derived CDR1 and CDR2 are SQVTM and ANQGSEA. Trimming pared 1 base from V and 8 bases from J, leaving 9 bases between. The CDR3 region is CSVEGQEHTIYF. The CDR3 nucleotides read TGCAGCGTTGAAGGACAGGAGCACACCATATATTTT.

V and J are TRBV7-9 and TRBJ2-1; D ambiguous. The V end was cut by 0 bases, the J end by 5 bases, with 5 bases between. The CDR3 has 13 amino acids. The germline V gene encodes CDR1 SEHNR and CDR2 FQNEAQ (reference sequence). CDR3 sequence: CASSLAENNEQFF. The CDR3 DNA is TGTGCCAGCAGCTTAGCAGAGAACAATGAGCAGTTCTTC.

The chain uses TRBV28 and TRBJ2-2, with D tentatively TRBD2 (6 bases). The CDR3 sequence is 14 residues long. Looked up from germline, CDR1 is MDHEN and CDR2 is SYDVKM. The V and J ends lost 10 bases and 5 bases respectively, with 17 bases between them. The DNA for the CDR3 is TGTGCCATCCATCCGGGGGATGGAACCGGGGAGCTGTTTTTT. Translation gives CAIHPGDGTGELFF.

The chain employs TRBV5-4 and TRBJ2-5; 7 bases match TRBD1. The length of the CDR3 is 13 residues. V lost 6 bases, J lost 4 bases, and 6 bases stayed unmatched. Germline-derived CDR1 and CDR2 are SGHNT and YYREEE (reference sequence). In nucleotides, the CDR3 is TGTGCCAGCAAAACAGGGGAAGGAGAGACCCAGTACTTC. As protein: CASKTGEGETQYF.

The chain joins TRBV9 to TRBJ1-2; D perhaps matches TRBD1 (6 bases). CDR3 length equals 12 residues. Trimming took off 5 bases at V and 4 bases at J, with 9 bases between the two ends. Germline V lookup: CDR1 SGDLS, CDR2 YYNGEE. The CDR3 bases are TGTGCCAGCAGTACAGGGCTCTATGGCTACACCTTC. It translates to CASSTGLYGYTF.

This clone was recorded a few times. This sample also contains other DNA sequences that code for the same CDR3. The chain carries TRBV5-1 and TRBJ2-2; D is undetermined. In germline, CDR1 is SGHRS, CDR2 YFSETQ. The CDR3 is 13 amino acids. Trimming pared 0 bases from V and 4 bases from J, leaving 4 bases between. CDR3 nucleotides: TGCGCCAGCAGCTTGGAAGGCACCGGGGAGCTGTTTTTT. Translation gives CASSLEGTGELFF.

With respect to this clone: The junction departs from the called germline gene at one end, perhaps through a read error. The rearrangement links TRBV11-2 to TRBJ2-1; TRBD2 agrees at 11 bases. This CDR3 has 14 amino acids. Looked up from germline, CDR1 is SGHAT and CDR2 is FQNNGV. CDR3 sequence (DNA): TGTGCCAGCAGCTTAGGCACGGGACTAGCGGAACGGGTCTTC. Its translation: CASSLGTGLAERVF.

The chain recombines TRBV7-9 with TRBJ1-4, with D possibly TRBD1 on 6 matching bases. CDR1 SEHNR and CDR2 FQNEAQ come from the germline V gene (reference sequence). Trimming took 8 bases from V and 7 from J, leaving 11 bases between them. CDR3 size: 12 residues. CDR3 amino acids: CASDRLSEKLFF. Here the CDR3 DNA reads TGTGCCAGCGACAGGCTGTCTGAAAAACTGTTTTTT.

The V call is TRBV30, the J call TRBJ2-7; 7 bases map to TRBD2. Unmatched junction bases numbered 2, after V lost 0 bases and J lost 0 bases. The CDR3 spans 14 residues. Germline CDR1 reads GTSNPN; CDR2 reads SVGIG (reference sequence). CDR3 coding DNA: TGTGCCTGGAGTGTTGGGACTACCTCCTACGAGCAGTACTTC. Its translation: CAWSVGTTSYEQYF.

This chain uses TRBV29-1 with TRBJ1-5; D is ambiguous. This CDR3 is built from 13 residues. CDR1 SQVTM and CDR2 ANQGSEA come from the germline V gene. Trimming took 3 bases from V and 4 from J, leaving 10 bases between them. The CDR3 bases are TGCAGCGTTGAGTCAGGAGGAAATCAGCCCCAGCATTTT. It encodes CSVESGGNQPQHF.